The 25 T cell receptor beta chains reported below all come from one sample, sequenced in a study of shared clonotypes between healthy human individuals. Sequenced by immunoSEQ multiplex PCR; TCRdb stores in-frame clones only, minus some. The data contain around 1.1 million clones, around three quarters of them singletons. Material: memory CD4+ T cells from PBMCs. The subset denotes: CD45RA-negative fraction. The receptors stem from a man younger than 35 in good health. Some clones in this sample may be carry-over from other donors' samples.

Worth noting for this clone: This clone may be a read error of a much larger clone one base away. The chain employs TRBV20-1 and TRBJ1-2; D may be TRBD1 (5 bases). The CDR3 extends over 11 amino acids. In germline, CDR1 is DFQATT, CDR2 SNEGSKA (reference sequence). The CDR3 region has the DNA TGCAATGCTAGCCGGGGGGAAGGCTACACCTTC. It translates to CNASRGEGYTF.

The V gene is TRBV7-3, the J gene TRBJ2-1; D is tentatively TRBD1 or TRBD2 (5 bases each). Looked up from germline, CDR1 is SGHTA and CDR2 is FQGTGA. The V gene lost 1 base and the J gene lost 3 bases, with 13 bases spanning the gap. This CDR3 is built from 16 residues. The CDR3, as DNA: TGTGCCAGCAGCTTAAACCCAGGGACCGACTACAATGAGCAGTTCTTC. It yields the protein CASSLNPGTDYNEQFF. Variable domain in full (rest from reference TRBV7-3 and TRBJ2-1): GAGVSQTPSNKVTEKGKYVELRCDPISGHTALYWYRQSLGQGPEFLIYFQGTGAADDSGLPNDRFFAVRPEGSVSTLKIQRTERGDSAVYLCASSLNPGTDYNEQFFGPGTRLTVL.

In its sample, this clone was seen a few times. The rearrangement links TRBV5-1 to TRBJ1-2, with D perhaps matching TRBD1 (6 bases). This CDR3 has 13 amino acids. Germline loops: CDR1 SGHRS, CDR2 YFSETQ. V shed 3 bases and J shed 3 bases, with 9 bases lying between them. CDR3 sequence reads: CASSSGGDYGYTF. The CDR3 DNA follows: TGCGCCAGCAGCTCCGGGGGCGACTATGGCTACACCTTC.

This clone has just one count. The genes are TRBV28 and TRBJ2-1; TRBD2 aligns across 16 bases. This CDR3 contains 20 residues. The V and J ends lost 3 bases and 14 bases, in that order; junction bases with no gene match: 22. Germline CDR1 is MDHEN and CDR2 is SYDVKM. CDR3 DNA sequence: TGTGCCAGCAGTTTCCTCCCGGGACAGGGGGGACTAGCGGGAGGGCCTTTTGAGTTCTTC. Amino acids: CASSFLPGQGGLAGGPFEFF.

The chain couples TRBV7-2 to TRBJ2-7; 9 bases match TRBD2. This CDR3 has 16 residues. CDR1 and CDR2 (germline): SGHTA, FQGNSA. V dropped 1 base and J dropped 1; count of bases not matched to a gene: 5. CDR3 nucleotides: TGTGCCAGCAGCTTAGATTCGGCGGGAGGGTCCTACGAGCAGTACTTC. Residues: CASSLDSAGGSYEQYF.

This chain links TRBV5-5 with TRBJ2-7; tentative D call: TRBD1 (6 bases). The CDR3 totals 14 residues. Germline lookup yields CDR1 SGHKS and CDR2 YYEKEE (reference sequence). V lost 6 bases to trimming and J lost 4 bases, with 17 bases between them. The chain's CDR3 is CASTPVRGAYEQYF. DNA of the CDR3: TGTGCCAGCACCCCGGTCAGGGGTGCATACGAGCAGTACTTC.

This clone was seen a single time. Other DNA sequences of this sample code for an identical CDR3. The chain combines TRBV6-1 with TRBJ2-7; D is tentatively TRBD1 or TRBD2 (7 bases each). The V gene's germline CDR1 is MNHNS and CDR2 SASEGT. Trimming shortened V by 2 bases and J by 1 base, and 12 bases separated the two germline ends. This CDR3 has 15 residues. Written as DNA, the CDR3 is TGTGCCAGCAGTGAACGGGGGGACAGTTCCTACGAGCAGTACTTC. Protein product: CASSERGDSSYEQYF.

This chain connects TRBV5-1 to TRBJ2-7; D may be TRBD1 (5 bases). Trimming took 3 bases from V and 1 from J, leaving 14 bases between them. Germline V CDR1 and CDR2: SGHRS, YFSETQ. This CDR3 region has 15 residues. In nucleotides, the CDR3 is TGCGCCAGCAGCTCCGTTTCTACAGGATCCTACGAGCAGTACTTC. Translated, it gives CASSSVSTGSYEQYF.

This clone was seen only a few times. The genes are TRBV30 and TRBJ2-1; possible D gene TRBD2, 5 bases. V lost 5 bases, J lost 4 bases, and 15 bases lay in between. The CDR3 covers 14 residues. In germline, CDR1 is GTSNPN, CDR2 SVGIG (reference sequence). The CDR3 spells CAWAPGYWYNEQFF. The CDR3 nucleotides read TGTGCCTGGGCCCCGGGATACTGGTACAATGAGCAGTTCTTC.

The gene calls are TRBV2 and TRBJ2-1; a weak D match, TRBD1 (6 bases). Between the trimmed V and J ends, which lost 5 bases and 0 bases, there was a span of 11 bases. Germline CDR1 SNHLY, CDR2 FYNNEI. The CDR3 totals 15 residues. The CDR3 region is CASSFARGSYNEQFF. The CDR3 DNA reads as TGTGCCAGCAGTTTTGCCAGGGGCTCCTACAATGAGCAGTTCTTC.

This chain links TRBV29-1 with TRBJ1-5; TRBD1 matches at 7 bases. The junction had 3 bases not matched to a gene; V was cut back by 6 bases and J by 1 base. This CDR3 is 13 amino acids long. Germline CDR1 is SQVTM and CDR2 is ANQGSEA. The CDR3 here is CSVQGQSNQPQHF. The DNA of the CDR3 is TGCAGCGTACAGGGACAGAGCAATCAGCCCCAGCATTTT.

About this clone itself: The same CDR3 can be traced to other DNA sequences in this sample. V gene TRBV6-6 combines with J gene TRBJ2-7; possible D gene TRBD2, 5 bases. From germline, CDR1 is MNHNY and CDR2 SVGAGI (reference sequence). Trimming cost V 6 bases and J 3 bases, with 15 bases left between them. This CDR3 is built from 14 residues. In DNA, the CDR3 is TGTGCCAGCAGCTCGCTGGCGGGCGGCTACGAGCAGTACTTC. Its translation is CASSSLAGGYEQYF.

Details on this clone: Other DNA sequences in this specimen translate into the identical CDR3. V is TRBV7-2 and J is TRBJ2-7; perhaps TRBD2 as D (5 bases). The germline gives CDR1 SGHTA, CDR2 FQGNSA. The CDR3 sequence is 13 residues long. V was pared by 5 bases and J by 0 bases, with 8 bases between. Here the CDR3 DNA reads TGTGCCAGCAGCCCAAGCGGCTCCTACGAGCAGTACTTC. Residues: CASSPSGSYEQYF.

The chain links TRBV29-1 to TRBJ1-1; possibly TRBD1 for D (5 bases). Trimming stripped 0 bases from V and 2 bases from J, with 19 bases between. The CDR3 is made up of 17 amino acids. Per the germline V gene, CDR1 is SQVTM and CDR2 is ANQGSEA. The CDR3 sequence: CSVEDLGRFGTNTEAFF. The CDR3 DNA reads as TGCAGCGTTGAAGATCTTGGGAGATTCGGGACCAACACTGAAGCTTTCTTT.

As DNA, the CDR3 is TGTGCCAGCAGTGCCGGGACAGCGATTTATAGCAATCAGCCCCAGCATTTT. Amino acid sequence: CASSAGTAIYSNQPQHF. The chain is built from TRBV6-1 and TRBJ1-5; 7 nucleotides match TRBD1. Germline V CDR1 and CDR2: MNHNS, SASEGT. This CDR3 region has 17 residues. Trimming removed 4 bases from V and 0 bases from J; junction bases left unmatched: 9.

The genes are TRBV4-1 and TRBJ1-4; 7 positions agree with TRBD1. The germline V gene encodes CDR1 MGHRA and CDR2 YSYEKL. The CDR3 runs 14 residues. Trimming cost V 3 bases and J 5 bases; bases outside gene matches: 3. The DNA of the CDR3 is TGCGCCAGCAGCCAGGGACAGATAAATGAAAAACTGTTTTTT. It translates to CASSQGQINEKLFF.

This chain uses TRBV29-1 with TRBJ2-4; D gene ambiguous. The length of the CDR3 is 11 residues. Per the germline V gene, CDR1 is SQVTM and CDR2 is ANQGSEA. Between the trimmed V and J ends, which lost 3 bases and 6 bases, there was a span of 6 bases. CDR3 DNA: TGCAGCGTTGAGGGCCTAAACATTCAGTACTTC. Amino acid sequence: CSVEGLNIQYF.

The genes are TRBV18 and TRBJ1-4; unclear D gene. Between the trimmed V and J ends, which lost 2 bases and 7 bases, there was a span of 20 bases. CDR3 length: 17 residues. The germline gives CDR1 KGHSH, CDR2 LQKENI. The CDR3 here is CASSPSQVLSTGEKLFF. CDR3 bases: TGTGCCAGCTCACCAAGCCAAGTGTTAAGTACCGGTGAAAAACTGTTTTTT. Using reference TRBV18 and TRBJ1-4 for the parts outside the CDR3, the full variable domain is NAGVMQNPRHLVRRRGQEARLRCSPMKGHSHVYWYRQLPEEGLKFMVYLQKENIIDESGMPKERFSAEFPKEGPSILRIQQVVRGDSAAYFCASSPSQVLSTGEKLFFGSGTQLSVL.

The rearrangement joins TRBV6-1 to TRBJ2-3, with no clear D. Germline values: CDR1 MNHNS, CDR2 SASEGT. V lost 3 bases and J 0 bases, leaving 25 bases between the germline ends. The CDR3 is 20 residues long. This chain's CDR3 is CASSEGRRSTPIRSTDTQYF. Written as DNA, the CDR3 is TGTGCCAGCAGTGAGGGCCGGCGGAGTACACCCATTAGAAGCACAGATACGCAGTATTTT.

J is TRBJ2-5 and V is TRBV11-3, with D maybe TRBD1 (6 bases). Deletions cut 3 bases from V and 4 bases from J, with 12 bases between. Germline-derived CDR1 and CDR2 are SGHNT and YENEEA. The CDR3 extends over 14 amino acids. As DNA, the CDR3 is TGTGCCAGCAGCTTCCAGGGGAGAGCAGAGACCCAGTACTTC. It is translated as CASSFQGRAETQYF. Full variable domain (outside the CDR3, taken from reference TRBV11-3 and TRBJ2-5): EAGVVQSPRYKIIEKKQPVAFWCNPISGHNTLYWYLQNLGQGPELLIRYENEEAVDDSQLPKDRFSAERLKGVDSTLKIQPAELGDSAVYLCASSFQGRAETQYFGPGTRLLVL.

The rearrangement joins TRBV7-2 to TRBJ2-3; 9 bases align to TRBD1. CDR1 is SGHTA, CDR2 FQGNSA, per germline. The CDR3 runs to 14 residues. Losses at the gene ends were 7 bases for V and 3 bases for J; bases not matched to a gene: 5. The CDR3 loop is CASMKQGATDTQYF. CDR3 nucleotide sequence: TGTGCCAGCATGAAACAGGGGGCAACAGATACGCAGTATTTT.

This sequence joins TRBV7-9 and TRBJ2-2; D uncertain. Germline assignment: CDR1 SEHNR and CDR2 FQNEAQ (reference sequence). The CDR3 has 11 amino acids. Trimming pared 5 bases from V and 6 bases from J, leaving 4 bases between. For the CDR3, the DNA is TGTGCCAGCAGCCAATCCGGGGAGCTGTTTTTT. This encodes CASSQSGELFF.

V is TRBV5-1 and J is TRBJ2-2; the match to TRBD1 covers 9 bases. CDR1 and CDR2 (germline): SGHRS, YFSETQ. Trimming cost V 1 base and J 3 bases; bases outside gene matches: 1. The CDR3 runs 15 residues. This CDR3 reads CASSLRQGDTGELFF. CDR3 nucleotide sequence: TGCGCCAGCAGCTTGCGACAGGGGGACACCGGGGAGCTGTTTTTT.

The rearrangement links TRBV28 to TRBJ2-5; 7 positions match TRBD1. The V gene end was trimmed by 2 bases and the J gene end by 1 base; junction bases not matched to a gene: 1. Germline V lookup: CDR1 MDHEN, CDR2 SYDVKM. This CDR3 spans 14 amino acids. Written as DNA, the CDR3 is TGTGCCAGCAGTTTAAGGGGGCTCCAAGAGACCCAGTACTTC. It yields the protein CASSLRGLQETQYF.

This sequence joins TRBV5-1 and TRBJ2-2; 9 bases line up with TRBD2. This CDR3 contains 16 residues. J gave up 2 bases and V 4 bases, and 6 bases lay outside the gene matches. Germline V gives CDR1 SGHRS, CDR2 YFSETQ. The CDR3 reads CASSRRLAANTGELFF. CDR3 DNA: TGCGCCAGCAGCCGCCGACTAGCGGCTAACACCGGGGAGCTGTTTTTT.